The rows below give T cell receptor beta chains drawn from one sample of a study of technical replicates of blood from several donors. Profiling relied on immunoSEQ multiplex PCR, and the TCRdb table lists in-frame clones only, not all of them. The sample includes tens of thousands of clones, roughly 92% seen only once; the top ten take approximately 4.5%. The sample consisted of PBMCs. These receptors originate from a human donor in good health. Some clones in this sample may be carry-over from other donors' samples. Each CDR3 is given with its conserved first and last residue. D genes are given only for firm matches.

cdr3_length: 15; d_call: .; v_call: TRBV30; j_call: TRBJ1-4; cdr3_aa: CAWSAPDRTNEKLFF; cdr3_nt: TGTGCCTGGAGTGCCCCGGACAGAACTAATGAAAAACTGTTTTTT
cdr3_length: 13; d_call: TRBD1; v_call: TRBV2; j_call: TRBJ1-6; cdr3_aa: CASRDRVNSPLHF; cdr3_nt: TGTGCCAGCAGAGACAGGGTGAATTCACCCCTCCACTTT
cdr3_length: 15; d_call: TRBD1; v_call: TRBV9; j_call: TRBJ1-3; cdr3_aa: CASSAQGAKGNTIYF; cdr3_nt: TGTGCCAGCAGCGCCCAGGGGGCTAAAGGAAACACCATATATTTT
cdr3_length: 13; d_call: TRBD1; v_call: TRBV29-1; j_call: TRBJ2-1; cdr3_aa: CSGWTGAYNEQFF; cdr3_nt: TGCAGCGGATGGACAGGGGCCTACAATGAGCAGTTCTTC
cdr3_length: 14; d_call: .; v_call: TRBV27; j_call: TRBJ1-5; cdr3_aa: CASSFYGSNQPQHF; cdr3_nt: TGTGCCAGCAGTTTTTACGGTAGCAATCAGCCCCAGCATTTT
cdr3_length: 14; d_call: .; v_call: TRBV9; j_call: TRBJ2-5; cdr3_aa: CASSGGQAGGTQYF; cdr3_nt: TGTGCCAGCAGCGGAGGACAGGCCGGGGGGACCCAGTACTTC
cdr3_length: 12; d_call: .; v_call: TRBV6-6; j_call: TRBJ2-2; cdr3_aa: CASTQVSGELFF; cdr3_nt: TGTGCCAGCACCCAGGTGTCCGGGGAGCTGTTTTTT
cdr3_length: 11; d_call: .; v_call: TRBV29-1; j_call: TRBJ2-4; cdr3_aa: CSVGAGNIQYF; cdr3_nt: TGCAGCGTTGGGGCGGGAAACATTCAGTACTTC
cdr3_length: 15; d_call: TRBD1; v_call: TRBV11-2; j_call: TRBJ2-1; cdr3_aa: CASSPTGVWRNEQFF; cdr3_nt: TGTGCCAGCAGCCCTACAGGGGTCTGGCGGAATGAGCAGTTCTTC
cdr3_length: 13; d_call: .; v_call: TRBV4-1; j_call: TRBJ1-1; cdr3_aa: CASSRQVDTEAFF; cdr3_nt: TGCGCCAGCAGCCGACAGGTGGATACTGAAGCTTTCTTT
cdr3_length: 13; d_call: .; v_call: TRBV30; j_call: TRBJ2-5; cdr3_aa: CASNPDLGETQYF; cdr3_nt: TGTGCCTCGAACCCTGACCTCGGGGAGACCCAGTACTTC
cdr3_length: 14; d_call: TRBD1; v_call: TRBV6-1; j_call: TRBJ2-7; cdr3_aa: CASRDRDSSYEQYF; cdr3_nt: TGTGCCAGCAGGGACCGGGACAGCTCCTACGAGCAGTACTTC
cdr3_length: 14; d_call: TRBD2; v_call: TRBV7-2; j_call: TRBJ2-5; cdr3_aa: CASSRGTRGETQYF; cdr3_nt: TGTGCCAGCAGCCGCGGGACTAGGGGGGAGACCCAGTACTTC
cdr3_length: 18; d_call: TRBD2; v_call: TRBV29-1; j_call: TRBJ2-7; cdr3_aa: CSVSWLAGDPKSSYEQYF; cdr3_nt: TGCAGCGTGTCCTGGCTAGCGGGAGACCCGAAGAGCTCCTACGAGCAGTACTTC
cdr3_length: 12; d_call: .; v_call: TRBV2; j_call: TRBJ1-5; cdr3_aa: CASSEDGQPQHF; cdr3_nt: TGTGCCAGCAGTGAAGACGGTCAGCCCCAGCATTTT
cdr3_length: 15; d_call: TRBD1; v_call: TRBV4-1; j_call: TRBJ1-4; cdr3_aa: CASSSHRGEGEKLFF; cdr3_nt: TGCGCCAGCAGCTCGCACAGGGGAGAGGGTGAAAAACTGTTTTTT
cdr3_length: 15; d_call: TRBD2; v_call: TRBV7-3; j_call: TRBJ2-1; cdr3_aa: CASSLMGLAPHEQFF; cdr3_nt: TGTGCCAGCAGCTTAATGGGACTAGCCCCTCATGAGCAGTTCTTC
cdr3_length: 16; d_call: TRBD1; v_call: TRBV15; j_call: TRBJ1-5; cdr3_aa: CATSRDRDRGNQPQHF; cdr3_nt: TGTGCCACCAGCAGAGACCGGGACAGGGGCAATCAGCCCCAGCATTTT
cdr3_length: 17; d_call: TRBD1; v_call: TRBV30; j_call: TRBJ1-5; cdr3_aa: CAWSVFPRGGGNQPQHF; cdr3_nt: TGTGCCTGGAGTGTATTTCCCCGAGGGGGCGGTAATCAGCCCCAGCATTTT
cdr3_length: 15; d_call: TRBD1; v_call: TRBV7-8; j_call: TRBJ2-2; cdr3_aa: CASRSGTGADGELFF; cdr3_nt: TGTGCCAGCAGGTCCGGGACAGGGGCGGACGGGGAGCTGTTTTTT
cdr3_length: 15; d_call: .; v_call: TRBV7-2; j_call: TRBJ2-7; cdr3_aa: CATAQDGSTPYEQYF; cdr3_nt: TGTGCCACCGCTCAGGACGGGAGCACCCCCTACGAGCAGTACTTC
cdr3_length: 18; d_call: .; v_call: TRBV15; j_call: TRBJ2-7; cdr3_aa: CATSRDNQPRGLSYEQYF; cdr3_nt: TGTGCCACCAGCAGAGATAACCAACCCCGAGGTCTATCCTACGAGCAGTACTTC
cdr3_length: 12; d_call: .; v_call: TRBV7-2; j_call: TRBJ2-3; cdr3_aa: CASSSFTDTQYF; cdr3_nt: TGTGCCAGCAGCTCTTTCACAGATACGCAGTATTTT
cdr3_length: 14; d_call: TRBD1; v_call: TRBV6-5; j_call: TRBJ2-7; cdr3_aa: CASSDPGQDYEQYF; cdr3_nt: TGTGCCAGCAGTGACCCGGGACAGGATTACGAGCAGTACTTC
cdr3_length: 17; d_call: TRBD1; v_call: TRBV6-4; j_call: TRBJ2-6; cdr3_aa: CASSYRGEGSGANVLTF; cdr3_nt: TGTGCCAGCAGTTACAGGGGTGAAGGCTCTGGGGCCAACGTCCTGACTTTC
cdr3_length: 15; d_call: .; v_call: TRBV13; j_call: TRBJ2-4; cdr3_aa: CASSLAGGDKNIQYF; cdr3_nt: TGTGCCAGCAGCTTAGCGGGCGGGGACAAAAACATTCAGTACTTC
cdr3_length: 14; d_call: .; v_call: TRBV18; j_call: TRBJ2-7; cdr3_aa: CASSPRDVLDEQYF; cdr3_nt: TGTGCCAGCTCACCTCGCGATGTTTTAGACGAGCAGTACTTC
cdr3_length: 15; d_call: TRBD2; v_call: TRBV5-4; j_call: TRBJ2-7; cdr3_aa: CASSSLAGGPGEQYF; cdr3_nt: TGTGCCAGCAGCAGTCTGGCGGGGGGGCCGGGCGAGCAGTACTTC
cdr3_length: 13; d_call: .; v_call: TRBV29-1; j_call: TRBJ1-2; cdr3_aa: CSVEVGGSYGYTF; cdr3_nt: TGCAGCGTTGAAGTGGGGGGGAGCTATGGCTACACCTTC
cdr3_length: 14; d_call: TRBD2; v_call: TRBV30; j_call: TRBJ2-1; cdr3_aa: CAWSGLAEYNEQFF; cdr3_nt: TGTGCCTGGAGCGGACTAGCGGAATACAATGAACAGTTCTTC
cdr3_length: 14; d_call: .; v_call: TRBV11-2; j_call: TRBJ2-3; cdr3_aa: CASSSFGSTDTQYF; cdr3_nt: TGTGCCAGCAGCTCATTCGGGAGCACAGATACGCAGTATTTT
cdr3_length: 16; d_call: .; v_call: TRBV6-5; j_call: TRBJ2-2; cdr3_aa: CASSYSGRGVAGELFF; cdr3_nt: TGTGCCAGCAGTTACTCGGGCAGGGGTGTCGCCGGGGAGCTGTTTTTT
cdr3_length: 13; d_call: .; v_call: TRBV6-5; j_call: TRBJ1-1; cdr3_aa: CASSRPQATEAFF; cdr3_nt: TGTGCCAGCAGCCGGCCCCAGGCCACTGAAGCTTTCTTT
cdr3_length: 15; d_call: .; v_call: TRBV19; j_call: TRBJ2-2; cdr3_aa: CATLGPGDGTGELFF; cdr3_nt: TGTGCCACCCTCGGGCCAGGGGACGGCACCGGGGAGCTGTTTTTT
cdr3_length: 15; d_call: .; v_call: TRBV5-4; j_call: TRBJ2-1; cdr3_aa: CASSLEGLGDNEQFF; cdr3_nt: TGTGCCAGCAGCTTGGAGGGACTGGGGGACAATGAGCAGTTCTTC
cdr3_length: 15; d_call: TRBD1; v_call: TRBV30; j_call: TRBJ2-2; cdr3_aa: CASSHPDRATGELFF; cdr3_nt: TGTGCCTCTTCGCACCCGGACAGGGCAACCGGGGAGCTGTTTTTT
cdr3_length: 14; d_call: TRBD2; v_call: TRBV5-4; j_call: TRBJ2-7; cdr3_aa: CASSLGLADQEQYF; cdr3_nt: TGTGCCAGCAGCTTGGGACTAGCGGACCAGGAGCAGTACTTC
cdr3_length: 16; d_call: .; v_call: TRBV18; j_call: TRBJ1-1; cdr3_aa: CASSPPSPRINTEAFF; cdr3_nt: TGTGCCAGCTCACCACCTAGCCCCAGAATTAACACTGAAGCTTTCTTT
cdr3_length: 15; d_call: .; v_call: TRBV7-3; j_call: TRBJ2-3; cdr3_aa: CASSLSEQSTDTQYF; cdr3_nt: TGTGCCAGCAGCTTAAGTGAACAGAGCACAGATACGCAGTATTTT